This TCR beta chain was captured by sequencing in a study of blood T cell repertoires in COVID-19. Overall study context: The origin of the acute and convalescent COVID-19 samples was the United States, Italy and Spain. In each case, the material was cDNA or gDNA derived from T cells, B-cell-depleted T cells, or PBMCs.

In the authors' methods: Amplification of reference gene primers provided the estimated nucleated cell counts. Sequencing was performed with immunoSEQ multiplex PCR; in TCRdb, only in-frame clones are kept and a portion is missing. The V and J calls and clone size come from that table; D and trimming were worked out from the DNA. The sample has 50,000 to 70,000 clones; approximately 82% are singletons. The V segment lost 2 bases and the J segment 0 bases; nucleotides outside the gene matches: 7. The CDR3 spans 17 residues. Per germline, CDR1 SGHTA and CDR2 FQGNSA. Sample: peripheral blood. The TCR was taken from a woman aged 55-70 years with acute or convalescent COVID-19. This chain joins TRBV7-2 and TRBJ2-4, with 7 bases fitting TRBD2. The CDR3 DNA follows: TGTGCCAGCAGCTTATTCGCTGGCGGGGGAGCCAAAAACATTCAGTACTTC. Protein: CASSLFAGGGAKNIQYF. The full variable domain, in which reference TRBV7-2 and TRBJ2-4 provide the parts outside the CDR3, is GAGVSQSPSNKVTEKGKDVELRCDPISGHTALYWYRQSLGQGLEFLIYFQGNSAPDKSGLPSDRFSAERTGGSVSTLTIQRTQQEDSAVYLCASSLFAGGGAKNIQYFGAGTRLSVL.